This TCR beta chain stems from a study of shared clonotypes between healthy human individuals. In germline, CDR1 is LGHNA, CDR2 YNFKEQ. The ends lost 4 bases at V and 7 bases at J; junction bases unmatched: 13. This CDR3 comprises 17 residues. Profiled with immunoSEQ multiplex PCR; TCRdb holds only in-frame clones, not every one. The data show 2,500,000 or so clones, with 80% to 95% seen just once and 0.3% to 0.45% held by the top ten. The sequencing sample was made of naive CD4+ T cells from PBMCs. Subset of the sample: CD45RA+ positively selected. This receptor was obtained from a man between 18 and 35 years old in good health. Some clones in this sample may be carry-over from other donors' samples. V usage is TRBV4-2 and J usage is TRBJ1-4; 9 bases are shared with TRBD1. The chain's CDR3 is CASSLLPMGQGGEKLFF. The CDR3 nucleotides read TGTGCCAGCAGCCTCCTACCAATGGGACAGGGTGGTGAAAAACTGTTTTTT.